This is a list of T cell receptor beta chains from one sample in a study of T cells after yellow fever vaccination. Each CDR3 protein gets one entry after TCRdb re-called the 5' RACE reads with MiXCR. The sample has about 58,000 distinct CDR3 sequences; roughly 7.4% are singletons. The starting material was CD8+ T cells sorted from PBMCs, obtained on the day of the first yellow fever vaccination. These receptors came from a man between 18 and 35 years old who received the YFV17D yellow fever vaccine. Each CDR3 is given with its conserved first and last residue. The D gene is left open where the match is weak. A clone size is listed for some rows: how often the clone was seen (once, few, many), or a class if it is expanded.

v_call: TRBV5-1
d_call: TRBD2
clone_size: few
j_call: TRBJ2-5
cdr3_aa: CASSGTTTRETQYF
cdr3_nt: TGCGCCAGCAGCGGGACTACAACGCGGGAGACCCAGTACTTC

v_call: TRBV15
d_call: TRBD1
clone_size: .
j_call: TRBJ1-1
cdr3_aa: CATSMDRDGTEAFF
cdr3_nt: TGTGCCACCAGCATGGACAGGGACGGCACTGAAGCTTTCTTT

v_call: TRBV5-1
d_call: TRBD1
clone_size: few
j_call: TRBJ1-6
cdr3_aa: CASSLGGQINSPLHF
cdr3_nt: TGCGCCAGCAGCTTGGGGGGACAGATAAATTCACCCCTCCACTTT

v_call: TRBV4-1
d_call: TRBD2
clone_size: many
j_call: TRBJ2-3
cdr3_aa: CASSSRTSEGDTQYF
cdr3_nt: TGCGCCAGCAGCTCGCGGACTAGCGAAGGAGATACGCAGTATTTT

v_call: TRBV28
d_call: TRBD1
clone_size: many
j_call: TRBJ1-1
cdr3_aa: CASSHRGTGTEAFF
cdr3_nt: TGTGCCAGCAGCCACAGGGGGACGGGCACTGAAGCTTTCTTT

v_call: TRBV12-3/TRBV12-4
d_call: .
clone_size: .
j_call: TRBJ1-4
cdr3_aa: CASSFSLEEKLFF
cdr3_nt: TGTGCCAGCAGTTTCTCCTTGGAGGAAAAACTGTTTTTT

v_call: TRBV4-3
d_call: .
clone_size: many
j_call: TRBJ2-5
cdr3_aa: CASSQDDGEQETQYF
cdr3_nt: TGCGCCAGCAGCCAAGATGACGGGGAGCAAGAGACCCAGTACTTC

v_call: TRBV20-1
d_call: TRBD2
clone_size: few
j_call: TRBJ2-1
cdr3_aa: CSATLAGGYNEQFF
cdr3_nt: TGCAGTGCTACCCTAGCGGGGGGTTACAATGAGCAGTTCTTC

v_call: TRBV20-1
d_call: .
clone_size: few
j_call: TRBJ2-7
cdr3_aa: CSAKTGYEQYF
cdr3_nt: TGCAGTGCTAAGACGGGATACGAGCAGTACTTC

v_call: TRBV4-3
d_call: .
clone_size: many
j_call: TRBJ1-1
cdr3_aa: CASSPGRQGNTEAFF
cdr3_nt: TGCGCCAGCAGCCCAGGTCGGCAGGGGAACACTGAAGCTTTCTTT

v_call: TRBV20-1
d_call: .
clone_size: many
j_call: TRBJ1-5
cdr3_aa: CSARDDLGFQPQHF
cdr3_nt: TGCAGTGCTAGAGATGATTTGGGGTTTCAGCCCCAGCATTTT

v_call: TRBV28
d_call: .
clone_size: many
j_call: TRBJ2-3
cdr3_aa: CASSLLQGNTQYF
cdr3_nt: TGTGCCAGCAGTTTACTCCAGGGAAATACGCAGTATTTT

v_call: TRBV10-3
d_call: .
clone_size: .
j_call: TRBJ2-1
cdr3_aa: CAISESLVNEQFF
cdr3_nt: TGTGCCATCAGTGAGTCGTTAGTGAATGAGCAGTTCTTC

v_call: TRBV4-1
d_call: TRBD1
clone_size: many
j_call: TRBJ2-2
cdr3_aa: CASSQEGTETGELFF
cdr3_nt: TGCGCCAGCAGCCAAGAGGGGACAGAGACCGGGGAGCTGTTTTTT

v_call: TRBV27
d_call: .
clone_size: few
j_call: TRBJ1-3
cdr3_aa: CASARNDGNTIYF
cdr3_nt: TGTGCCAGCGCGAGGAATGATGGAAACACCATATATTTT

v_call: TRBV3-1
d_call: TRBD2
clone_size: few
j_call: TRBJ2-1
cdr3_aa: CASSRGWGGSYNEQFF
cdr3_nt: TGTGCCAGCAGCCGCGGATGGGGGGGATCCTACAATGAGCAGTTCTTC

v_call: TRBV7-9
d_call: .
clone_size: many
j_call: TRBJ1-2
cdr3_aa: CASSLAGARYGYTF
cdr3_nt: TGTGCCAGCAGCTTAGCAGGGGCCCGCTATGGCTACACCTTC

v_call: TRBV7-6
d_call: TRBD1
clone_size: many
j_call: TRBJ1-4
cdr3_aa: CASSLVAETGDEKLFF
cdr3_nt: TGTGCCAGCAGCTTAGTAGCTGAGACAGGGGATGAAAAACTGTTTTTT

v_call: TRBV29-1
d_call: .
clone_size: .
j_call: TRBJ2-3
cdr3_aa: CSVLREYPDTQYF
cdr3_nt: TGCAGCGTTTTGAGGGAATATCCAGATACGCAGTATTTT

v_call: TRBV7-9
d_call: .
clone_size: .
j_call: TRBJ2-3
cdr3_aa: CASSYASDTQYF
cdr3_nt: TGTGCCAGCAGCTACGCGTCAGATACGCAGTATTTT

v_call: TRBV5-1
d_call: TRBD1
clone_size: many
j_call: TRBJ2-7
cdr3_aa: CASSSLWTGILDEQYF
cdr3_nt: TGCGCCAGCAGTTCCCTCTGGACAGGGATTCTCGACGAGCAGTACTTC

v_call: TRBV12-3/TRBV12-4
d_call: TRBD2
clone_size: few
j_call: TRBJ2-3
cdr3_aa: CASSLKGGGLDTQYF
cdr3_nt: TGTGCCAGCAGTTTAAAGGGCGGGGGGTTAGATACGCAGTATTTT

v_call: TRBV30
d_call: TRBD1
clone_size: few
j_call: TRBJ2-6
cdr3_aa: CAWSPGTGTGANVLTF
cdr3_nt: TGTGCCTGGAGCCCCGGGACAGGGACTGGGGCCAACGTCCTGACTTTC

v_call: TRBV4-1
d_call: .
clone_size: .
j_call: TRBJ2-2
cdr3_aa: CASSLRGHGELFF
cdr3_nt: TGCGCCAGCAGCCTAAGGGGTCACGGGGAGCTGTTTTTT

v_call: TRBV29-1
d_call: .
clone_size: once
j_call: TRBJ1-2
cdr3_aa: CSATPGGGYTF
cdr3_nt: TGCAGCGCCACACCCGGGGGTGGCTACACCTTC

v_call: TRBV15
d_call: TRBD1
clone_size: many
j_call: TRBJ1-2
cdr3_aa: CATSLGQGFYGYTF
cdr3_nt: TGTGCCACCAGCCTGGGACAGGGATTCTATGGCTACACCTTC

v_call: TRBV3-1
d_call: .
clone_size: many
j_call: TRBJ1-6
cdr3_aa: CASSQERGWRNSPLHF
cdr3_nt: TGTGCCAGCAGCCAAGAACGGGGATGGAGGAATTCACCCCTCCACTTT

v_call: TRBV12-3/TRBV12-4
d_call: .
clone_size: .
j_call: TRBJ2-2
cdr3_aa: CASSDPPGASRNTGELFF
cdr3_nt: TGTGCCAGCAGTGACCCCCCGGGGGCTAGCAGAAACACCGGGGAGCTGTTTTTT

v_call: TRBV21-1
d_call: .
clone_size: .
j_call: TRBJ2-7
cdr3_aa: CASTQGVQYF
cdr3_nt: TGTGCCAGCACCCAAGGTGTGCAGTACTTC

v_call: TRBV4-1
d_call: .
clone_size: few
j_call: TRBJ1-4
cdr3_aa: CASSQLTGSELFF
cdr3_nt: TGCGCCAGCAGCCAACTCACAGGGTCGGAACTGTTTTTT

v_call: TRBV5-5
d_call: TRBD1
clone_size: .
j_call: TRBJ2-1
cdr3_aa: CASSQGTGSYNEQFF
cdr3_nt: TGTGCCAGCAGCCAAGGGACAGGCTCCTACAATGAGCAGTTCTTC

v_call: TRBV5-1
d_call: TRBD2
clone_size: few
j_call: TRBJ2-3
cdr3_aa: CASSSGLAGELTQYF
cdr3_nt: TGCGCCAGCAGCAGCGGACTAGCGGGGGAACTTACGCAGTATTTT

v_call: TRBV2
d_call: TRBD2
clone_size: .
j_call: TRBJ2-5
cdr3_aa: CASRPGTTLQETQYF
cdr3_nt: TGTGCCAGCAGGCCGGGGACTACTCTTCAAGAGACCCAGTACTTC

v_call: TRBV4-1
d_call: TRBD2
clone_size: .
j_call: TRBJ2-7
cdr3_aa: CASSRPASGGTSYEQYF
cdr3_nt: TGCGCCAGCAGCCGTCCAGCTAGCGGCGGCACCTCCTACGAGCAGTACTTC